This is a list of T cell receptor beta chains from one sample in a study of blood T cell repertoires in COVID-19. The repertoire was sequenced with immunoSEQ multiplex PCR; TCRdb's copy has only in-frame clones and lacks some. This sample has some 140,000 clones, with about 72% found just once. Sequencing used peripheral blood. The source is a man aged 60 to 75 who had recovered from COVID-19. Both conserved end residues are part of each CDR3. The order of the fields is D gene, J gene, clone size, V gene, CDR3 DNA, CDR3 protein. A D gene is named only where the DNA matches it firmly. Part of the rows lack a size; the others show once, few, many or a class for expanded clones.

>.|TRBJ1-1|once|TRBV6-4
TGTGCCAGCAGGGGGGGTCCGGGTATGAACACTGAAGCTTTCTTT
CASRGGPGMNTEAFF
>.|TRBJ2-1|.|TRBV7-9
TGTGCCAGCAGCTCCGAGATGGACAGCAATGAGCAGTTCTTC
CASSSEMDSNEQFF
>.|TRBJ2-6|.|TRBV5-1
TGCGCCAGCAACCCGACAGCAGGGGCCAACGTCCTGACTTTC
CASNPTAGANVLTF
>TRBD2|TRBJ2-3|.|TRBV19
TGTGCCAGTACTCTAGCGGGTACCACAGATACGCAGTATTTT
CASTLAGTTDTQYF
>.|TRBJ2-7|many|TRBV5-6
TGTGCCAGCAGCTTGGTCGACAGTTCCTACGAGCAGTACTTC
CASSLVDSSYEQYF
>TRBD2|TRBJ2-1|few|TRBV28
TGTGCCAGCAGCCTGGGAGCGGGGGGGCCTTACAATGAGCAGTTCTTC
CASSLGAGGPYNEQFF
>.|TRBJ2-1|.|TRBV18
TGTGCCAGCTCACCAGCCCAGGGAAACAATGAGCAGTTCTTC
CASSPAQGNNEQFF
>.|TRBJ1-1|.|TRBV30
TGTGCCTGGAGTAGTTTTGGAGCGGTGAACACTGAAGCTTTCTTT
CAWSSFGAVNTEAFF
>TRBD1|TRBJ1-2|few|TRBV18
TGTGCCAGCTCACCAGGGACAGGGGGCCGTATCGCTGGCTACACCTTC
CASSPGTGGRIAGYTF
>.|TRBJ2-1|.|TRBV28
TGTGCCAGCTCATTACAGGGAGTCCACAATGAGCAGTTCTTC
CASSLQGVHNEQFF
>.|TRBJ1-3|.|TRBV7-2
TGTGCCAGCAGCTTAGGAAACAGGGCTGGAAACACCATATATTTT
CASSLGNRAGNTIYF
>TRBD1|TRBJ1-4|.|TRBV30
TGTGCCTGGAACCGGGACAGGGGGGACGAAAAACTGTTTTTT
CAWNRDRGDEKLFF
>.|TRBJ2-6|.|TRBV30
TGTGCCTGGGGGAGCGCAGGGGCCAACGTCCTGACTTTC
CAWGSAGANVLTF
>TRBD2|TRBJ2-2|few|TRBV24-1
TGTGCCACCAGTGATTTGGCTAGCGGGAGTTCTGCCACCGGGGAGCTGTTTTTT
CATSDLASGSSATGELFF
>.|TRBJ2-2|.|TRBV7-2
TGTGCCAGCAGCCAAAGACAGTTCGCGAACACCGGGGAGCTGTTTTTT
CASSQRQFANTGELFF
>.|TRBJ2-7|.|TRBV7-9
TGTGCCAGCAGCTTCCAAGACAGGACGGGCTCCTACGAGCAGTACTTC
CASSFQDRTGSYEQYF
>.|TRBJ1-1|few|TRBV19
TGTGCCAGTCGGGGCCAGGGGTTGATGAACACTGAAGCTTTCTTT
CASRGQGLMNTEAFF
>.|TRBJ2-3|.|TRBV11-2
TGTGCCAGCAGCTCCAATGTTGGCACAGATACGCAGTATTTT
CASSSNVGTDTQYF
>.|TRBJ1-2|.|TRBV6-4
TGTGCCAACCCACTAAAGACCGATCACTTACAAGCTAACTATGGCTACACCTTC
CANPLKTDHLQANYGYTF
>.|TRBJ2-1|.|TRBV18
TGTGCCAGCTCTTTAGATAGCGGCTCCTACAATGAGCAGTTCTTC
CASSLDSGSYNEQFF
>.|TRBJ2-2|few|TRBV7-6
TGTGCCAGCACCGCGGCGGAGGGCGGGGAGCTGTTTTTT
CASTAAEGGELFF
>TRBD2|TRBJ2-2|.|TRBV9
TGTGCCAGCAGCCCCCGACTAGCGGGGGCAGACACCGGGGAGCTGTTTTTT
CASSPRLAGADTGELFF
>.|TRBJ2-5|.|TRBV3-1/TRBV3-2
TGTGCCAGCAGCCAAGACCAGAGGGCCCAGTACTTC
CASSQDQRAQYF
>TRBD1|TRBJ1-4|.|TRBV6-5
TGTGCCAGCAGTTACACAGGGGATGCTAATGAAAAACTGTTTTTT
CASSYTGDANEKLFF
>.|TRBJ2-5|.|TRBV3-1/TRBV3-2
TGTGCCAGCAGCCAAGTAACAGGGCTCTGGGGGCAAGAGACCCAGTACTTC
CASSQVTGLWGQETQYF
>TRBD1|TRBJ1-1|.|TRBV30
TGTGCCTGGAGCAAGGGGGCGGACACTGAAGCTTTCTTT
CAWSKGADTEAFF
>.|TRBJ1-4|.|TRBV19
TGTGCCAGTCTCAACCGGGACGGGGGGGGAAAACTGTTTTTT
CASLNRDGGGKLFF
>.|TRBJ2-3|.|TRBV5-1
TGCGCCAGCAGCCAGGGAGGCCCCGGGGTCACAGATACGCAGTATTTT
CASSQGGPGVTDTQYF
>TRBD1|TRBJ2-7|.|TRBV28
TGTGCCAGCAGCGAACAGGGGGCCTCCTACGAGCAGTACTTC
CASSEQGASYEQYF
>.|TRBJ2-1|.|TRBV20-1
TGCAGTGCTCAGCAGGATAAGCAGTTCTTC
CSAQQDKQFF
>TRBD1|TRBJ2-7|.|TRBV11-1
TGTGCCAGCAGCTTTGACAGGGGAATCTCCTACGAGCAGTACTTC
CASSFDRGISYEQYF
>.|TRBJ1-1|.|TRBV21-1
TGTGCCAGCAGCAAAGCCCGGTGGAACACTGAAGCTTTCTTT
CASSKARWNTEAFF
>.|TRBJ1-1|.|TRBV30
TGTGCCTGGAGTGGGGTCGGAGCTGAAGCTTTCTTT
CAWSGVGAEAFF
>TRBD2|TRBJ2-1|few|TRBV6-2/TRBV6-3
TGTGCCAGCAGTTACGGGCGACTAGCGGGGGGTAGCAATGAGCAGTTCTTC
CASSYGRLAGGSNEQFF
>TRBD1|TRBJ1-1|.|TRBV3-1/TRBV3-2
TGTGCCAGCAGCCAAGCGGGACAGGCTTCTGAAGCTTTCTTT
CASSQAGQASEAFF
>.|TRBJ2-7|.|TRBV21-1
TGTGCCAGCAGCATAGCCCCAAACCGGGACACTCTATACGAGCAGTACTTC
CASSIAPNRDTLYEQYF
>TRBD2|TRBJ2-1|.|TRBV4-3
TGCGCCAGCAGCCAAGATCAAGGGACTAGCGGGGGACGGCAGTTCTTC
CASSQDQGTSGGRQFF
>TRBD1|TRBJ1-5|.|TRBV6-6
TGTGCCAGCAGCCCAGCAGGGGGCGAGTATCAGCCCCAGCATTTT
CASSPAGGEYQPQHF
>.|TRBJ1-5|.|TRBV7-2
TGTGCCAGCAGCGACCAAGGGCCGTCCAGGGCCCAGCATTTT
CASSDQGPSRAQHF
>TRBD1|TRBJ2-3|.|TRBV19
TGTGCCAGTAGTCAGGACAGGAGGGATACGCAGTATTTT
CASSQDRRDTQYF